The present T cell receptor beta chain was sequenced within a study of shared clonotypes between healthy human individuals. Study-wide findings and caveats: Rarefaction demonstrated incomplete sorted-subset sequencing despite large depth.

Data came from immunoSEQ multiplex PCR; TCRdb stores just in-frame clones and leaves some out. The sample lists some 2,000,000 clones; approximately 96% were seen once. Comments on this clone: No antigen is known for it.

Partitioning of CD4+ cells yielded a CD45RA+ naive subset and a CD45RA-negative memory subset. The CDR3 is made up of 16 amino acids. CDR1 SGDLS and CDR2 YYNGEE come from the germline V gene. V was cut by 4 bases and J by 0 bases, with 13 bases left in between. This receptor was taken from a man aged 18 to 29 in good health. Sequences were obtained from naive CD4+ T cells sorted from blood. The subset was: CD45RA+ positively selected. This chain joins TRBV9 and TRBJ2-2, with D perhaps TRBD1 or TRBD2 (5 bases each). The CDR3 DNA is TGTGCCAGCAGCATTCCGGGACCTACGAACACCGGGGAGCTGTTTTTT. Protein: CASSIPGPTNTGELFF.